A single sample gave rise to the 27 T cell receptor beta chains below, sequenced in a study of blood T cell repertoires in COVID-19. TCRdb keeps only in-frame clones here, not all; method: immunoSEQ multiplex PCR. The sample holds 170,000 or so clones, 87% seen once. The sequencing input was peripheral blood. These receptors were obtained from a woman between 18 and 29 years old who had recovered from COVID-19.

This chain joins TRBV7-3 and TRBJ2-3; weak D call: TRBD2 (5 bases). V shed 5 bases and J shed 2 bases, with 20 bases lying between them. Per germline, CDR1 SGHTA and CDR2 FQGTGA. This CDR3 comprises 17 residues. The DNA for the CDR3 is TGTGCCAGCAGCCGAAGTGGACTGGGAAGCTACACAGATACGCAGTATTTT. This translates into CASSRSGLGSYTDTQYF.

The J gene is TRBJ2-1, the V gene TRBV7-9; 7 nucleotides line up with TRBD1. Germline CDR1 SEHNR, CDR2 FQNEAQ (reference sequence). Trimming cost V 6 bases and J 2 bases; bases outside gene matches: 7. The CDR3 has 15 amino acids. The CDR3 nucleotides are TGTGCCAGCAGTCTTAGGCAGGGGGCCTACAATGAGCAGTTCTTC. Translating it yields CASSLRQGAYNEQFF.

The chain links TRBV5-1 to TRBJ1-1; no clear D gene. CDR3 length: 14 amino acids. V gave up 0 bases and J gave up 0 bases, with 6 bases separating them. Germline CDR1 is SGHRS and CDR2 is YFSETQ. The chain's CDR3 is CASSLVGLNTEAFF. CDR3 in DNA: TGCGCCAGCAGCTTGGTGGGCTTGAACACTGAAGCTTTCTTT.

This chain uses TRBV5-5 with TRBJ2-7; 9 nucleotides line up with TRBD2. Trimming at V came to 4 bases and at J to 2 bases, leaving 7 bases not matched to a gene. The CDR3 runs to 15 residues. The germline V gene has CDR1 SGHKS and CDR2 YYEKEE (reference sequence). CDR3 coding DNA: TGTGCCAGCAGCGTACAAGCGGGGGGTACCTACGAGCAGTACTTC. It yields the protein CASSVQAGGTYEQYF.

V is TRBV4-3 and J is TRBJ2-5, with D possibly TRBD2 on 5 matching bases. The CDR3 loop spans 17 amino acids. V shed 0 bases and J shed 5 bases, with 19 bases lying between them. The germline gives CDR1 LGHNA, CDR2 YSLEER. The CDR3 bases are TGCGCCAGCAGCCAAGATGGTAGCGCGTCTAATGTGGAGACCCAGTACTTC. Amino acids: CASSQDGSASNVETQYF.

The chain links TRBV6-5 to TRBJ2-3; D might be TRBD2 (6 bases). The CDR3 consists of 14 residues. V was clipped by 6 bases and J by 0 bases, with 10 bases between them. Germline CDR1 and CDR2: MNHEY and SVGAGI. The CDR3 nucleotides read TGTGCCAGCAGCACTAGCTTGAGCACAGATACGCAGTATTTT. Its translation: CASSTSLSTDTQYF.

V is TRBV6-5 and J is TRBJ2-7, with TRBD1 identical over 10 bases. Germline CDR1 MNHEY, CDR2 SVGAGI. This CDR3 has 15 residues. V was clipped by 6 bases and J by 3 bases; unmatched bases: 8. The CDR3: CASSPGTGEYYEQYF. The CDR3 DNA follows: TGTGCCAGCAGCCCCGGGACAGGGGAATACTACGAGCAGTACTTC.

This sequence joins TRBV19 and TRBJ2-7; tentatively, D is TRBD1 (6 bases). This CDR3 is built from 13 residues. Trimming left V 6 bases short and J 0 bases short, with 9 bases between. The germline gives CDR1 LNHDA, CDR2 SQIVND (reference sequence). The CDR3 region has the DNA TGTGCCAGTAGGGACAGCAACTCCTACGAGCAGTACTTC. This encodes CASRDSNSYEQYF.

The chain employs TRBV6-5 and TRBJ2-7, with D perhaps TRBD1 (5 bases). The germline gives CDR1 MNHEY, CDR2 SVGAGI. V was cut by 6 bases and J by 2 bases, with 11 bases left in between. This CDR3 has 13 amino acids. The CDR3 loop reads CASRKDSTYEQYV. CDR3 sequence (DNA): TGTGCCAGCAGAAAAGACAGTACCTACGAGCAGTACGTC.

V is TRBV27 and J is TRBJ2-3; 11 nucleotides agree with TRBD2. The CDR3 has 16 residues. V lost 4 bases and J lost 3; bases outside the gene matches: 6. Germline-derived CDR1 and CDR2 are MNHEY and SMNVEV (reference sequence). CDR3 region: CASSSILAGVTDTQYF. The CDR3, as DNA: TGTGCCAGCAGTTCTATACTAGCGGGAGTGACAGATACGCAGTATTTT.

The chain is built from TRBV14 and TRBJ2-3; 7 nucleotides line up with TRBD2. Germline V gives CDR1 SGHDN, CDR2 FVKESK. After removal of 1 base from V and 8 bases from J, the junction contained 3 bases not matched to a gene. The length of the CDR3 is 13 residues. The CDR3 nucleotides read TGTGCCAGCAGCCAAGGAGTAGCGGGTACGCAGTATTTT. The encoded protein is CASSQGVAGTQYF.

The chain joins TRBV28 to TRBJ2-3; 9 bases align to TRBD1. Germline CDR1 MDHEN, CDR2 SYDVKM. Losses at the gene ends were 5 bases for V and 1 base for J; bases not matched to a gene: 13. The CDR3 totals 18 residues. The CDR3: CASSTYPGTGIRTDTQYF. The CDR3 DNA follows: TGTGCCAGCAGTACTTACCCCGGGACAGGGATTCGCACAGATACGCAGTATTTT.

This sequence joins TRBV4-3 and TRBJ2-1, with 8 nucleotides matching TRBD2. The CDR3 is 16 residues long. With 7 bases clipped from V and 2 bases from J, the junction kept 10 bases outside the gene matches. Germline V gene lookup returns CDR1 LGHNA and CDR2 YSLEER. The DNA of the CDR3 is TGCGCCAGCAACCTGTTACTAGCGGCCCCCTACAATGAGCAGTTCTTC. Encoded protein: CASNLLLAAPYNEQFF.

V and J are TRBV29-1 and TRBJ1-2; no clear D gene. Germline loops: CDR1 SQVTM, CDR2 ANQGSEA. V was shortened by 3 bases and J by 4 bases, with 15 bases between the two germline ends. The CDR3 totals 14 residues. CDR3 residues: CSVETGAGGYGYTF. The CDR3 DNA reads TGCAGCGTTGAGACGGGAGCAGGCGGCTATGGCTACACCTTC.

The rearrangement uses TRBV5-4 and TRBJ2-3; a weak D match, TRBD2 (7 bases). V lost 1 base to trimming and J lost 4 bases, with 13 bases between them. CDR1 is SGHNT and CDR2 is YYREEE in the germline V gene (reference sequence). The CDR3 has 15 amino acids. In DNA, the CDR3 is TGTGCCAGCAGCTTGTCCGGGGGGCCGCCAGATACGCAGTATTTT. It is translated as CASSLSGGPPDTQYF.

The chain has TRBV18 and TRBJ1-2; 7 positions agree with TRBD1. Germline CDR1 and CDR2: KGHSH and LQKENI. This CDR3 comprises 14 residues. The J segment lost 4 bases and the V segment lost 6 bases, leaving 8 bases of the junction unmatched. This CDR3 is CASSLGQEAYGYTF. CDR3 nucleotide sequence: TGTGCCAGCTCCCTAGGACAGGAGGCCTATGGCTACACCTTC.

This clone was seen only once. The chain is built from TRBV24-1 and TRBJ2-3; possibly TRBD1 for D (6 bases). The CDR3 length is 14 residues. CDR1 is KGHDR and CDR2 is SFDVKD in the germline V gene. Trimming shortened V by 5 bases and J by 1 base, and 9 bases separated the two germline ends. CDR3 in amino acids: CATSVAGGTDTQYF. The CDR3 DNA is TGTGCCACCAGTGTGGCAGGGGGCACAGATACGCAGTATTTT.

This rearrangement joins TRBV28 to TRBJ2-1; possibly TRBD2 for D (5 bases). The germline V gene has CDR1 MDHEN and CDR2 SYDVKM. V was shortened by 5 bases and J by 0 bases, with 11 bases between the two germline ends. The CDR3 sequence is 15 residues long. CDR3 region: CASSPGWGSYNEQFF. For the CDR3, the DNA is TGTGCCAGCAGTCCGGGGTGGGGCTCCTACAATGAGCAGTTCTTC.

The CDR3 here is CASSFHDSDSFYGYTF. CDR3 nucleotides: TGTGCCAGCAGTTTCCATGATAGTGACAGCTTCTATGGCTACACCTTC. The chain is built from TRBV27 and TRBJ1-2, with D possibly TRBD1 on 5 matching bases. V was shortened by 3 bases and J by 4 bases, with 18 bases between the two germline ends. The CDR3 length is 16 residues. Germline V gene sequence: CDR1 MNHEY, CDR2 SMNVEV (reference sequence).

The J gene is TRBJ2-3, the V gene TRBV6-5; 9 positions agree with TRBD2. The CDR3 contains 15 residues. CDR1 is MNHEY, CDR2 SVGAGI, per germline. With V trimmed by 6 bases and J by 0 bases, 4 bases remained unmatched. The DNA for the CDR3 is TGTGCCAGCAGAAGCACTAGCGGGAGCACAGATACGCAGTATTTT. Protein: CASRSTSGSTDTQYF.

The chain links TRBV21-1 to TRBJ2-1; the table's D call TRBD1 went unverified against the DNA. TRBV21-1 is flagged as a pseudogene. This CDR3 region has 15 residues. The CDR3 sequence is CASSKPRDTYNEQFF. The CDR3 region has the DNA TGTGCCAGCAGCAAACCCCGGGACACCTACAATGAGCAGTTCTTC.

The rearrangement uses TRBV5-1 and TRBJ1-2; tentatively, D is TRBD1 (6 bases). The ends were cut back, 0 bases at V and 0 bases at J, with 12 bases in the middle. Per the germline V gene, CDR1 is SGHRS and CDR2 is YFSETQ. The CDR3 totals 16 residues. CDR3 DNA sequence: TGCGCCAGCAGCTTGGAAGCAGGGGCAACTAACTATGGCTACACCTTC. It yields the protein CASSLEAGATNYGYTF.

In its sample, this clone was seen once. The chain combines TRBV3-1 (or the pseudogene TRBV3-2) with TRBJ2-5, with TRBD1 identical over 8 bases. The CDR3 has 16 residues. V dropped 0 bases and J dropped 4; count of bases not matched to a gene: 7. Germline V gene data show CDR1 as LGHDT and CDR2 as YNNKEL (reference sequence). CDR3 sequence: CASSQDPRGPTETQYF. CDR3 nucleotide sequence: TGTGCCAGCAGCCAAGATCCCAGGGGGCCAACAGAGACCCAGTACTTC.

A single count supports this clone. The chain has TRBV5-1 and TRBJ2-3; the match to TRBD2 covers 7 bases. The trim removed 4 bases at V and 2 bases at J, leaving 7 bases unmatched. Germline CDR1 is SGHRS and CDR2 is YFSETQ. CDR3 length: 15 amino acids. The CDR3 loop reads CASSALGGYTDTQYF. CDR3 sequence (DNA): TGCGCCAGCAGCGCCCTGGGAGGGTACACAGATACGCAGTATTTT.

The chain employs TRBV6-1 and TRBJ2-2; 7 bases are a match to TRBD2. Germline V gene lookup returns CDR1 MNHNS and CDR2 SASEGT. This CDR3 has 17 residues. V was clipped by 4 bases and J by 0 bases; unmatched bases: 8. The DNA of the CDR3 is TGTGCCAGCAGTGCCCAACTAGCGCCCTCGAACACCGGGGAGCTGTTTTTT. It yields the protein CASSAQLAPSNTGELFF.

This clone was found a few times. The J gene is TRBJ1-3, the V gene TRBV7-2; D may be TRBD1 (5 bases). Germline V lookup: CDR1 SGHTA, CDR2 FQGNSA. This CDR3 is built from 16 residues. V was pared by 1 base and J by 0 bases, with 10 bases between. The CDR3 protein is CASSLEGPISGNTIYF. The DNA for the CDR3 is TGTGCCAGCAGCTTAGAGGGGCCCATCTCTGGAAACACCATATATTTT.

This clone was recorded once. The chain has TRBV5-6 and TRBJ2-2; TRBD1 is a possible D gene (8 bases). Trimming stripped 2 bases from V and 5 bases from J, with 22 bases between. The germline CDR1 and CDR2 sequences are SGHDT and YYEEEE. This CDR3 contains 18 residues. CDR3 in amino acids: CASSFGYRGGRITGELFF. Written as DNA, the CDR3 is TGTGCCAGCAGCTTTGGCTACAGGGGGGGCCGGATTACCGGGGAGCTGTTTTTT.